In this sample, the clone carrying this T cell receptor (beta chain) turned up a few times. This record comes from a study of T cells in Graves' hyperthyroidism and ophthalmopathy. Study information: It was at initial diagnosis, before any treatment, that peripheral blood was collected.

It was RNA transcripts that yielded the amplified TCR beta CDR3 regions. Using the HTBI primer set, a first-round RT-PCR was run on the TCR CDR3. TCRdb re-derived calls from the multiplex PCR reads in MiXCR, one entry per CDR3 protein. The table records under 400,000 distinct CDR3 sequences, 16% of them present only once. Trimming stripped 0 bases from V and 4 bases from J, with 13 bases between. The CDR3 consists of 16 residues. CDR1 SGDLS and CDR2 YYNGEE come from the germline V gene. Diagnosis relied on clinical symptoms, serum thyroxine and TRAb, thyroid ultrasound and orbital computed tomography.

The clonotype was recovered from a man aged 25 to 45 with Graves' hyperthyroidism. V is TRBV9 and J is TRBJ2-2; no clear D. The sequenced material came from blood. DNA for the CDR3: TGTGCCAGCAGCGTAGTACAGCGAATTGGCACCGGGGAGCTGTTTTTT. This codes for CASSVVQRIGTGELFF.